The rows below give T cell receptor beta chains drawn from one sample of a study of T cell responses to AZD1222 COVID-19 vaccine. Measured with immunoSEQ multiplex PCR; TCRdb has only the in-frame clones, and not every one. The data hold 130,000 to 150,000 clones, with more than 85% observed a single time. This specimen was peripheral blood, taken on day 0 of AZD1222 vaccination. These receptors were collected from an adult in good health. Both conserved end residues are part of each CDR3. D genes are given only for firm matches. Not all rows give a size; the values are once, few, many and, for expanded clones, a class.

v_gene: TRBV19
abundance: NA
d_gene: TRBD1
j_gene: TRBJ1-2
CDR3aa: CASRGTGTLGYTF
CDR3nt: TGTGCCAGTAGGGGGACAGGGACTCTCGGCTACACCTTC

v_gene: TRBV7-2
abundance: NA
d_gene: TRBD1
j_gene: TRBJ1-1
CDR3aa: CASSLQGMNTEAFF
CDR3nt: TGTGCCAGCAGCCTACAGGGGATGAACACTGAAGCTTTCTTT

v_gene: TRBV29-1
abundance: NA
d_gene: TRBD1
j_gene: TRBJ2-7
CDR3aa: CSVGTGGNEQYF
CDR3nt: TGCAGCGTTGGGACAGGGGGCAACGAGCAGTACTTC

v_gene: TRBV4-2
abundance: NA
d_gene: NA
j_gene: TRBJ1-6
CDR3aa: CASSQDALGVGMGYSPLHF
CDR3nt: TGTGCCAGCAGCCAAGATGCTCTAGGGGTAGGAATGGGTTATTCACCCCTCCACTTT

v_gene: TRBV18
abundance: NA
d_gene: NA
j_gene: TRBJ2-7
CDR3aa: CASSPPVASEQYF
CDR3nt: TGTGCCAGCTCACCCCCGGTAGCCTCGGAGCAGTACTTC

v_gene: TRBV6-5
abundance: NA
d_gene: TRBD1
j_gene: TRBJ1-3
CDR3aa: CASSYSGQDYTIYF
CDR3nt: TGTGCCAGCAGTTACTCGGGACAGGATTACACCATATATTTT

v_gene: TRBV5-6
abundance: NA
d_gene: TRBD1
j_gene: TRBJ2-5
CDR3aa: CASSLVRDSVETQYF
CDR3nt: TGTGCCAGCAGCTTGGTCCGGGACAGTGTGGAGACCCAGTACTTC

v_gene: TRBV10-2
abundance: NA
d_gene: TRBD1
j_gene: TRBJ1-1
CDR3aa: CASSSGTGGGTEAFF
CDR3nt: TGCGCCAGCAGTTCAGGGACAGGGGGAGGCACTGAAGCTTTCTTT

v_gene: TRBV30
abundance: NA
d_gene: NA
j_gene: TRBJ1-1
CDR3aa: CAWSPVTARTEAFF
CDR3nt: TGTGCCTGGAGTCCGGTCACCGCAAGGACTGAAGCTTTCTTT

v_gene: TRBV3-1/TRBV3-2
abundance: NA
d_gene: NA
j_gene: TRBJ1-2
CDR3aa: CASSHSDGRYGYTF
CDR3nt: TGTGCCAGCAGCCATTCGGACGGGCGTTATGGCTACACCTTC

v_gene: TRBV15
abundance: NA
d_gene: TRBD1
j_gene: TRBJ1-2
CDR3aa: CATSNPRTGRYGYTF
CDR3nt: TGTGCCACCAGCAACCCCCGGACAGGGCGCTATGGCTACACCTTC

v_gene: TRBV5-1
abundance: NA
d_gene: NA
j_gene: TRBJ2-2
CDR3aa: CASSLDLPTTGELFF
CDR3nt: TGCGCCAGCAGCTTGGATTTACCAACCACCGGGGAGCTGTTTTTT

v_gene: TRBV27
abundance: NA
d_gene: NA
j_gene: TRBJ1-1
CDR3aa: CASSLSGGNTEAFF
CDR3nt: TGTGCCAGCAGTTTAAGTGGCGGAAACACTGAAGCTTTCTTT

v_gene: TRBV12-3/TRBV12-4
abundance: NA
d_gene: TRBD2
j_gene: TRBJ2-5
CDR3aa: CASRIAGGETQYF
CDR3nt: TGTGCCAGCAGGATAGCGGGGGGAGAGACCCAGTACTTC

v_gene: TRBV12-3/TRBV12-4
abundance: few
d_gene: NA
j_gene: TRBJ1-2
CDR3aa: CASSYRVDYGYTF
CDR3nt: TGTGCCAGCAGTTACAGGGTTGACTATGGCTACACCTTC

v_gene: TRBV9
abundance: NA
d_gene: TRBD2
j_gene: TRBJ2-2
CDR3aa: CASSLMGLAGTYTGELFF
CDR3nt: TGTGCCAGCAGCTTGATGGGACTAGCGGGGACCTACACCGGGGAGCTGTTTTTT

v_gene: TRBV3-1/TRBV3-2
abundance: NA
d_gene: NA
j_gene: TRBJ1-2
CDR3aa: CASSQDYTGPGIYGYTF
CDR3nt: TGTGCCAGCAGCCAAGATTATACGGGACCAGGGATCTATGGCTACACCTTC

v_gene: TRBV18
abundance: NA
d_gene: NA
j_gene: TRBJ1-2
CDR3aa: CASSPSRGNMGDHYGYTF
CDR3nt: TGTGCCAGCTCACCATCCAGGGGCAACATGGGGGACCACTATGGCTACACCTTC

v_gene: TRBV6-5
abundance: NA
d_gene: TRBD1
j_gene: TRBJ2-1
CDR3aa: CASSQTGRYNEQFF
CDR3nt: TGTGCCAGCAGTCAGACAGGGCGCTACAATGAGCAGTTCTTC

v_gene: TRBV2
abundance: once
d_gene: NA
j_gene: TRBJ1-2
CDR3aa: CASSERSENYGYTF
CDR3nt: TGTGCCAGCAGTGAGAGGTCAGAAAATTATGGCTACACCTTC

v_gene: TRBV5-4
abundance: NA
d_gene: TRBD1
j_gene: TRBJ1-1
CDR3aa: CASSRQGAVKAFF
CDR3nt: TGTGCCAGCAGCAGACAGGGGGCCGTAAAAGCTTTCTTT

v_gene: TRBV6-5
abundance: NA
d_gene: NA
j_gene: TRBJ1-2
CDR3aa: CASSLQGNVNYGYTF
CDR3nt: TGTGCCAGCAGTCTACAGGGAAACGTTAACTATGGCTACACCTTC

v_gene: TRBV4-1
abundance: NA
d_gene: NA
j_gene: TRBJ2-1
CDR3aa: CASSQIYGGGAGKHNEQFF
CDR3nt: TGCGCCAGCAGCCAGATATACGGGGGCGGAGCGGGAAAACACAATGAGCAGTTCTTC

v_gene: TRBV7-8
abundance: NA
d_gene: NA
j_gene: TRBJ1-1
CDR3aa: CASSLVPQFEAFF
CDR3nt: TGTGCCAGCAGCTTAGTACCACAGTTTGAAGCTTTCTTT

v_gene: TRBV4-1
abundance: NA
d_gene: TRBD1
j_gene: TRBJ1-4
CDR3aa: CASSAQGALGEKLFF
CDR3nt: TGCGCCAGCAGCGCCCAGGGGGCGCTGGGAGAAAAACTGTTTTTT

v_gene: TRBV5-8
abundance: NA
d_gene: NA
j_gene: TRBJ2-1
CDR3aa: CASSWAGTSHTYNEQFF
CDR3nt: TGTGCCAGCAGCTGGGCAGGGACCTCCCATACATACAATGAGCAGTTCTTC

v_gene: TRBV28
abundance: once
d_gene: NA
j_gene: TRBJ2-7
CDR3aa: CASSGVSYEQYF
CDR3nt: TGTGCCAGCAGCGGCGTTTCCTACGAGCAGTACTTC

v_gene: TRBV11-2
abundance: NA
d_gene: NA
j_gene: TRBJ1-6
CDR3aa: CASRLGWGNNSPLHF
CDR3nt: TGTGCCAGCCGGCTCGGGTGGGGGAATAATTCACCCCTCCACTTT

v_gene: TRBV18
abundance: NA
d_gene: NA
j_gene: TRBJ1-1
CDR3aa: CASSPMGALLNTEAFF
CDR3nt: TGTGCCAGCTCACCAATGGGGGCACTTCTGAACACTGAAGCTTTCTTT

v_gene: TRBV13
abundance: NA
d_gene: NA
j_gene: TRBJ2-1
CDR3aa: CASSPSDSYYNEQFF
CDR3nt: TGTGCCAGCAGCCCATCTGACAGTTACTACAATGAGCAGTTCTTC

v_gene: TRBV30
abundance: NA
d_gene: NA
j_gene: TRBJ2-2
CDR3aa: CAWSVRSSTGELFF
CDR3nt: TGTGCCTGGAGTGTACGTAGCAGTACCGGGGAGCTGTTTTTT

v_gene: TRBV13
abundance: once
d_gene: NA
j_gene: TRBJ2-7
CDR3aa: CASSLGGQGSSYEQYF
CDR3nt: TGTGCCAGCAGCTTAGGAGGGCAGGGGAGCTCCTACGAGCAGTACTTC

v_gene: TRBV25-1
abundance: once
d_gene: TRBD2
j_gene: TRBJ2-1
CDR3aa: CASSAHRQREGRYNEQFF
CDR3nt: TGTGCCAGCAGTGCACATCGTCAGCGGGAAGGCCGATACAATGAGCAGTTCTTC

v_gene: TRBV9
abundance: NA
d_gene: NA
j_gene: TRBJ1-2
CDR3aa: CASSIFQGRYGYTF
CDR3nt: TGTGCCAGCAGCATTTTTCAGGGGAGGTATGGCTACACCTTC

v_gene: TRBV11-1
abundance: NA
d_gene: TRBD2
j_gene: TRBJ2-7
CDR3aa: CATKVRREGRYEQYF
CDR3nt: TGTGCCACCAAAGTACGGCGGGAGGGCCGTTACGAGCAGTACTTC

v_gene: TRBV29-1
abundance: NA
d_gene: NA
j_gene: TRBJ2-3
CDR3aa: CSVPNGNTDTQYF
CDR3nt: TGCAGCGTTCCAAACGGGAACACAGATACGCAGTATTTT

v_gene: TRBV15
abundance: once
d_gene: TRBD1
j_gene: TRBJ1-1
CDR3aa: CATIPPGQPNTEAFF
CDR3nt: TGTGCCACCATTCCCCCGGGACAGCCGAACACTGAAGCTTTCTTT

v_gene: TRBV10-1
abundance: NA
d_gene: NA
j_gene: TRBJ1-2
CDR3aa: CASSENRDYYTF
CDR3nt: TGCGCCAGCAGTGAGAACCGGGACTACTACACCTTC

v_gene: TRBV6-7
abundance: once
d_gene: TRBD1
j_gene: TRBJ1-1
CDR3aa: CASQTPRDRGNTEAFF
CDR3nt: TGTGCCAGCCAAACCCCCCGGGACAGGGGCAACACTGAAGCTTTCTTT

v_gene: TRBV21-1
abundance: once
d_gene: NA
j_gene: TRBJ2-4
CDR3aa: CASSKGPVGQGAPLAKNIQYF
CDR3nt: NA

v_gene: TRBV29-1
abundance: once
d_gene: TRBD2
j_gene: TRBJ2-1
CDR3aa: CRVRGGAGAGRPNEQFF
CDR3nt: TGCCGCGTGCGGGGGGGTGCGGGGGCGGGGCGCCCCAATGAGCAGTTCTTC

v_gene: TRBV9
abundance: NA
d_gene: NA
j_gene: TRBJ2-2
CDR3aa: CASSVALNAGELFF
CDR3nt: TGTGCCAGCAGCGTAGCCTTGAACGCCGGGGAGCTGTTTTTT

v_gene: TRBV29-1
abundance: NA
d_gene: NA
j_gene: TRBJ1-2
CDR3aa: CSVEVGARAGYTF
CDR3nt: TGCAGCGTTGAAGTAGGGGCAAGGGCTGGCTACACCTTC

v_gene: TRBV7-6
abundance: NA
d_gene: NA
j_gene: TRBJ1-6
CDR3aa: CASRLGLNSPLHF
CDR3nt: TGTGCCAGCAGACTCGGGTTAAATTCACCCCTCCACTTT

v_gene: TRBV7-8
abundance: NA
d_gene: TRBD1
j_gene: TRBJ1-1
CDR3aa: CASSRSPTGDGNTEAFF
CDR3nt: TGTGCCAGCAGCCGTAGTCCCACAGGGGACGGGAACACTGAAGCTTTCTTT

v_gene: TRBV27
abundance: NA
d_gene: NA
j_gene: TRBJ1-1
CDR3aa: CASRSYLRWGTEAFF
CDR3nt: TGTGCCAGCAGATCTTACCTGCGGTGGGGCACTGAAGCTTTCTTT

v_gene: TRBV11-2
abundance: NA
d_gene: NA
j_gene: TRBJ1-3
CDR3aa: CASSLGQIISGNTIYF
CDR3nt: TGTGCCAGCAGCTTAGGACAGATAATATCTGGAAACACCATATATTTT

v_gene: TRBV6-5
abundance: once
d_gene: NA
j_gene: TRBJ2-1
CDR3aa: CASSPWGEQFF
CDR3nt: TGTGCCAGCAGTCCCTGGGGAGAGCAGTTCTTC

v_gene: TRBV27
abundance: NA
d_gene: NA
j_gene: TRBJ1-1
CDR3aa: CASSTFDRMNTEAFF
CDR3nt: TGTGCCAGCAGTACCTTCGACAGGATGAACACTGAAGCTTTCTTT

v_gene: TRBV6-5
abundance: NA
d_gene: TRBD1
j_gene: TRBJ2-5
CDR3aa: CASSDSRGLGETQYF
CDR3nt: TGTGCCAGCAGTGACTCCAGGGGGCTCGGAGAGACCCAGTACTTC

v_gene: TRBV6-5
abundance: NA
d_gene: TRBD2
j_gene: TRBJ2-4
CDR3aa: CASSYSAGEVKNIQYF
CDR3nt: TGTGCCAGCAGTTACAGTGCGGGGGAAGTCAAAAACATTCAGTACTTC

v_gene: TRBV7-3
abundance: NA
d_gene: NA
j_gene: TRBJ1-1
CDR3aa: CASSSPGNTEAFF
CDR3nt: TGTGCCAGCAGCTCCCCAGGAAACACTGAAGCTTTCTTT

v_gene: TRBV5-8
abundance: NA
d_gene: NA
j_gene: TRBJ1-1
CDR3aa: CASSLADRTEAFF
CDR3nt: TGTGCCAGCAGCTTGGCCGACCGCACTGAAGCTTTCTTT

v_gene: TRBV19
abundance: NA
d_gene: NA
j_gene: TRBJ1-1
CDR3aa: CASIGGEFGNTEAFF
CDR3nt: TGTGCCAGTATCGGGGGGGAATTCGGAAACACTGAAGCTTTCTTT

v_gene: TRBV15
abundance: NA
d_gene: NA
j_gene: TRBJ2-3
CDR3aa: CATGLHTDTQYF
CDR3nt: TGTGCCACGGGACTCCACACAGATACGCAGTATTTT

v_gene: TRBV15
abundance: NA
d_gene: NA
j_gene: TRBJ1-2
CDR3aa: CATSRDRRGTDYGYTF
CDR3nt: TGTGCCACCAGCAGAGATCGACGTGGGACGGACTATGGCTACACCTTC

v_gene: TRBV5-8
abundance: NA
d_gene: NA
j_gene: TRBJ1-2
CDR3aa: CASSPGHPRDYGYTF
CDR3nt: TGTGCCAGCAGCCCTGGACACCCTCGTGACTATGGCTACACCTTC